This T cell receptor (beta chain) is drawn from a study of T cell responses to AZD1222 COVID-19 vaccine. General study points: Repertoire sampling happened only post peak T cell response. Mapped onto spike, vaccine-associated CD4 TCRs spanned it and were dominant at 160-218 and 743-854. Donor demographics were predominantly white British with a female majority; clonal diversity may be underestimated.

On this clone: Antigen specificity is unknown.

V was pared by 5 bases and J by 7 bases, with 12 bases of the junction left unmatched. Germline loops: CDR1 LNHDA, CDR2 SQIVND (reference sequence). This CDR3 has 16 residues. Profiled with immunoSEQ multiplex PCR; TCRdb holds only in-frame clones, not every one. The sample includes around 170,000 clones, roughly 90% seen only once; the top ten take roughly 0.99%. The chain carries TRBV19 and TRBJ1-5; 9 positions agree with TRBD1. This clonotype originated in an adult in good health. This sample comprised peripheral blood, obtained on day 0 of AZD1222 vaccination. This CDR3 reads CASSPSGQGHLQPQHF. The CDR3 DNA follows: TGTGCCAGTAGTCCCTCGGGACAGGGTCATCTCCAGCCCCAGCATTTT.